This T cell receptor (beta chain) comes out of a study of T cells in Graves' hyperthyroidism and ophthalmopathy. Researchers amplified the TCR beta CDR3 regions from RNA transcripts. TCR CDR3 regions were first amplified by RT-PCR with HTBI primers. TCRdb redid the calling of the multiplex PCR reads with MiXCR, one entry per CDR3 protein. The table records nearly 600,000 distinct CDR3 sequences, about 14% of them present only once. Study-wide findings and caveats: Researchers found most expanded thyroid clonotypes above 0.001 in blood as well.

This clonotype was counted a few times. Its target is unknown. The specimen was blood. This TCR was sampled from a woman aged 18-35 years with Graves' ophthalmopathy.

DNA for the CDR3: TGTGCCAGCAGCCAAGGGCTAGCGCCAGTTAACGGGGAGCTGTTTTTT. Its protein is CASSQGLAPVNGELFF. V is TRBV4-2 and J is TRBJ2-2; tentative D call: TRBD2 (6 bases). The V gene lost 1 base and the J gene lost 7 bases, with 16 bases spanning the gap. This CDR3 comprises 16 residues. Germline values: CDR1 LGHNA, CDR2 YNFKEQ.